A single sample is the source of the 24 T cell receptor beta chains below, sequenced in a study of blood T cell repertoires in COVID-19. Assay: immunoSEQ multiplex PCR; the TCRdb copy retains only in-frame clones and omits some. In the table there are about 330,000 clones, roughly 90% of which are singletons. The source material was peripheral blood. These receptor sequences come from a woman in her 50s with active or convalescent COVID-19.

The J gene is TRBJ1-6, the V gene TRBV30; possibly TRBD1 for D (6 bases). The CDR3 loop spans 15 amino acids. Per the germline V gene, CDR1 is GTSNPN and CDR2 is SVGIG (reference sequence). The V end was cut by 2 bases, the J end by 7 bases, with 15 bases between. The CDR3 nucleotides read TGTGCCTGGAGTTCGGGGGGCGCGGGGAATTCACCCCTCCACTTT. This translates into CAWSSGGAGNSPLHF.

The chain couples TRBV6-5 to TRBJ1-1; 7 nucleotides agree with TRBD1. The CDR3 length is 13 residues. Trimming took 0 bases from V and 10 from J; bases not matched to a gene: 5. Germline lookup yields CDR1 MNHEY and CDR2 SVGAGI. The CDR3: CASSYSVQGGAFF. The CDR3 DNA reads TGTGCCAGCAGTTACTCGGTGCAGGGGGGAGCTTTCTTT.

The chain uses TRBV6-5 and TRBJ1-1; D unclear. This CDR3 region has 14 residues. Per the germline V gene, CDR1 is MNHEY and CDR2 is SVGAGI. V lost 1 base and J 2 bases, leaving 8 bases between the germline ends. CDR3 sequence: CASSYYRENTEAFF. Here the CDR3 DNA reads TGTGCCAGCAGTTACTACCGGGAAAACACTGAAGCTTTCTTT.

The V and J genes are TRBV6-2 or TRBV6-3 and TRBJ2-7; D unclear. This CDR3 spans 13 amino acids. Trimming pared 5 bases from V and 6 bases from J, leaving 14 bases between. Germline values: CDR1 MNHEY, CDR2 SVGEGT. The CDR3 sequence: CASSHLGVSEQYF. DNA of the CDR3: TGTGCCAGCAGTCACTTAGGAGTCAGCGAGCAGTACTTC.

The gene calls are TRBV25-1 and TRBJ1-6, with 9 bases aligning to TRBD1. Per germline, CDR1 MGHDK and CDR2 SYGVNS. This CDR3 has 17 amino acids. The junction had 12 bases not matched to a gene; V was cut back by 5 bases and J by 7 bases. CDR3 DNA sequence: TGTGCCAGCAGTCCTTTCCCCCGGACAGGGGCAAATTCACCCCTCCACTTT. Protein: CASSPFPRTGANSPLHF.

The V gene is TRBV28, the J gene TRBJ2-7; 11 bases map to TRBD2. This CDR3 spans 15 amino acids. Germline values: CDR1 MDHEN, CDR2 SYDVKM. The V gene end was trimmed by 4 bases and the J gene end by 4 bases; junction bases not matched to a gene: 6. Written as DNA, the CDR3 is TGTGCCAGCAGTTCTGAGGCTAGCGGGAGGTACGAGCAGTACTTC. This sequence encodes CASSSEASGRYEQYF.

V usage is TRBV7-9 and J usage is TRBJ2-6; perhaps TRBD2 as D (6 bases). In germline, CDR1 is SEHNR, CDR2 FQNEAQ (reference sequence). CDR3 length: 18 residues. Trimming took off 6 bases at V and 2 bases at J, with 20 bases between the two ends. DNA for the CDR3: TGTGCCAGCAGTTTAACAAGCGGGTGGACAACTGGGGCCAACGTCCTGACTTTC. As protein: CASSLTSGWTTGANVLTF.

The CDR3: CASSLWGQGGSGYTF. The CDR3 DNA reads as TGTGCCAGCAGTTTGTGGGGACAGGGCGGCAGTGGCTACACCTTC. The chain couples TRBV28 to TRBJ1-2; 9 positions agree with TRBD1. Germline CDR1 reads MDHEN; CDR2 reads SYDVKM. The CDR3 totals 15 residues. V dropped 3 bases and J dropped 7; count of bases not matched to a gene: 9.

V and J are TRBV28 and TRBJ2-7; 7 nucleotides line up with TRBD2. Germline V CDR1 and CDR2: MDHEN, SYDVKM. V trimming: 5 bases; J trimming: 2 bases; junction bases outside the gene matches: 9. The CDR3 has 15 residues. The CDR3 coding sequence is TGTGCCAGCAGTCTCGGACTAGTTGAGACCTACGAGCAGTACTTC. Amino acids: CASSLGLVETYEQYF.

This chain links TRBV18 with TRBJ2-1, with TRBD2 as a possible D gene (6 bases). This CDR3 is built from 14 residues. Germline V gene sequence: CDR1 KGHSH, CDR2 LQKENI. Trimming cost V 8 bases and J 2 bases, with 13 bases left between them. The CDR3 DNA sequence: TGTGCCAGCACGGACTATCCGACCTACAATGAGCAGTTCTTC. It codes for CASTDYPTYNEQFF.

Comments on this clone: One junction end does not reproduce the germline sequence, and a read error may be involved. The chain links TRBV28 to TRBJ1-4; 7 bases fit TRBD1. Per the germline V gene, CDR1 is MDHEN and CDR2 is SYDVKM. This CDR3 contains 14 residues. CDR3 DNA: TGTGCCAGCAGCCCTTACAGGGGAGCTAATCCAAGTGTTTTT. Translation gives CASSPYRGANPSVF.

The chain couples TRBV7-2 to TRBJ1-1, with D unresolved. V dropped 3 bases and J dropped 8 bases, with 10 bases sitting between them. Germline V CDR1 and CDR2: SGHTA, FQGNSA. The CDR3 length is 12 residues. Here the CDR3 reads CASSFIVREAFF. CDR3 coding DNA: TGTGCCAGCAGCTTCATAGTACGCGAAGCTTTCTTT.

This chain connects TRBV6-2 or TRBV6-3 to TRBJ2-7; D possibly corresponds to TRBD2 (6 bases). V was pared by 2 bases and J by 0 bases, with 14 bases between. Germline CDR1 MNHEY, CDR2 SVGEGT. This CDR3 contains 16 residues. CDR3 nucleotides: TGTGCCAGCAGTTACATCGGCGGGGCAAGCTCCTACGAGCAGTACTTC. It encodes CASSYIGGASSYEQYF.

The chain employs TRBV28 and TRBJ1-6; D possibly corresponds to TRBD1 (6 bases). Germline CDR1 and CDR2: MDHEN and SYDVKM. CDR3 size: 14 residues. Trimming shortened V by 3 bases and J by 9 bases, and 12 bases separated the two germline ends. The CDR3: CASSFDRRPSPLHF. For the CDR3, the DNA is TGTGCCAGCAGTTTTGACAGGCGGCCTTCACCCCTCCACTTT.

The rearrangement links TRBV30 to TRBJ2-3; D gene unclear. Deletions cut 2 bases from V and 2 bases from J, with 11 bases between. Germline loops: CDR1 GTSNPN, CDR2 SVGIG (reference sequence). The CDR3 extends over 14 amino acids. The CDR3 DNA sequence: TGTGCCTGGAGTCGGTCAAAAGTCACAGATACGCAGTATTTT. It encodes CAWSRSKVTDTQYF.

This chain connects TRBV30 to TRBJ2-1; 7 bases fit TRBD1. Germline V lookup: CDR1 GTSNPN, CDR2 SVGIG (reference sequence). Trimming at V came to 8 bases and at J to 3 bases, leaving 7 bases not matched to a gene. The CDR3 totals 13 residues. The CDR3 DNA reads TGTGCCCAGACAGGGAACGGCTACAATGAGCAGTTCTTC. Translating it yields CAQTGNGYNEQFF.

This rearrangement joins TRBV18 to TRBJ2-3; the D is unclear. There are 13 residues in the CDR3. Trimming took 2 bases from V and 4 from J, leaving 7 bases between them. Germline V CDR1 and CDR2: KGHSH, LQKENI. Here the CDR3 DNA reads TGTGCCAGCTCACCAGGTGTAGCAGATACGCAGTATTTT. Encoded protein: CASSPGVADTQYF. The full variable domain, in which reference TRBV18 and TRBJ2-3 provide the parts outside the CDR3, is NAGVMQNPRHLVRRRGQEARLRCSPMKGHSHVYWYRQLPEEGLKFMVYLQKENIIDESGMPKERFSAEFPKEGPSILRIQQVVRGDSAAYFCASSPGVADTQYFGPGTRLTVL.

This clone has a handful of counts. This chain joins TRBV19 and TRBJ2-6; weak D call: TRBD1 (6 bases). The CDR3 has 14 amino acids. With 3 bases removed from V and 5 bases from J, the gap between germline ends came to 8 bases. Germline-derived CDR1 and CDR2 are LNHDA and SQIVND (reference sequence). This chain's CDR3 is CASSITGRANVLTF. DNA of the CDR3: TGTGCCAGTAGTATCACAGGGCGGGCCAACGTCCTGACTTTC. The full variable domain, completed using reference TRBV19 and TRBJ2-6, is DGGITQSPKYLFRKEGQNVTLSCEQNLNHDAMYWYRQDPGQGLRLIYYSQIVNDFQKGDIAEGYSVSREKKESFPLTVTSAQKNPTAFYLCASSITGRANVLTFGAGSRLTVL.

The chain combines TRBV11-2 with TRBJ2-7; 8 positions agree with TRBD1. Per the germline V gene, CDR1 is SGHAT and CDR2 is FQNNGV. The CDR3 loop spans 15 amino acids. Unmatched junction bases numbered 9, after V lost 4 bases and J lost 4 bases. In DNA form, the CDR3 reads TGTGCCAGCAGCTCCGGGACAGGATCGCTATACGAGCAGTACTTC. It encodes CASSSGTGSLYEQYF.

This chain joins TRBV6-5 and TRBJ1-4; TRBD1 matches at 8 bases. The trim removed 6 bases at V and 5 bases at J, leaving 5 bases unmatched. This CDR3 is built from 14 residues. Germline-derived CDR1 and CDR2 are MNHEY and SVGAGI. CDR3 residues: CASRADRVNEKLFF. As DNA, the CDR3 is TGTGCCAGCAGGGCGGACAGGGTCAATGAAAAACTGTTTTTT.

The chain combines TRBV4-2 with TRBJ1-1, with unresolved D. V shed 4 bases and J shed 8 bases, with 11 bases lying between them. Germline V gives CDR1 LGHNA, CDR2 YNFKEQ. The CDR3 covers 12 residues. This chain's CDR3 is CASSPHDEEAFF. DNA of the CDR3: TGTGCCAGCAGCCCCCACGATGAGGAAGCTTTCTTT.

The rearrangement links TRBV30 to TRBJ1-3; 7 positions match TRBD1. CDR3 length equals 14 residues. Trimming at V came to 6 bases and at J to 2 bases, leaving 7 bases not matched to a gene. Germline V gives CDR1 GTSNPN, CDR2 SVGIG (reference sequence). Here the CDR3 reads CACPPQGAGNTIYF. The CDR3 DNA is TGTGCCTGCCCCCCGCAGGGGGCTGGAAACACCATATATTTT.

CDR3 protein: CASQTSGGIQETQYF. The CDR3 DNA is TGTGCCAGTCAGACTAGCGGGGGGATACAAGAGACCCAGTACTTC. V is TRBV19 and J is TRBJ2-5; 13 bases are a match to TRBD2. Looked up from germline, CDR1 is LNHDA and CDR2 is SQIVND (reference sequence). Trimming cost V 8 bases and J 2 bases; bases outside gene matches: 5. This CDR3 is 15 amino acids long.

The genes are TRBV29-1 and TRBJ1-2; D remains ambiguous. This CDR3 is built from 12 residues. CDR1 is SQVTM, CDR2 ANQGSEA, per germline. The germline V and J ends were trimmed by 6 bases and 4 bases, with 12 bases remaining between them. Here the CDR3 reads CSVSDGAYGYTF. The CDR3 bases are TGCAGCGTGAGTGACGGAGCCTATGGCTACACCTTC.